These 20 T cell receptor beta chains came from one sample sequenced in a study of regulatory T cells in long-lasting Graves disease (dated by TCRdb to 2020 to 2022). This sample's time point label indicates: persistent/refractory GD, antithyroid drugs over 5 years with positive TRAb. RNA was extracted from PBMCs in TRIzol for both TCR sequencing and RNA sequencing. Library generation was performed with multiplex PCR. Sequenced using an Illumina HiSeq 4000. TCR beta libraries were built with iRepertoire HTBI primers and Arm-PCR amplification of CDR3 regions. Through fastp at Q25 and MiXCR, TCRdb rebuilt clones from the public reads, retaining in-frame beta chains. One record per CDR3 amino acid sequence lists the most common genes and DNA. This sample lists 400,000 or so distinct CDR3 sequences; roughly a quarter were detected once. Of the sample, 26% falls within the top ten clones. Sequences were derived from peripheral blood mononuclear cells (PBMCs), sampled when the disease was refractory, from a patient treated with antithyroid drugs. The receptors shown here come from a female donor with Graves disease.

This clonotype was picked up a small number of times. This CDR3 is CASSPPRGLSGNTIYF. The CDR3 DNA reads TGTGCCAGCAGTCCCCCCCGGGGACTTTCTGGAAACACCATATATTTT. The chain is built from TRBV12-3 or TRBV12-4 and TRBJ1-3, with D perhaps matching TRBD1 (5 bases). This CDR3 is built from 16 residues. V was shortened by 5 bases and J by 1 base, with 15 bases between the two germline ends.

The chain uses TRBV4-3 and TRBJ1-4; TRBD1 might be the D (5 bases). The CDR3 sequence is 15 residues long. The germline V gene has CDR1 LGHNA and CDR2 YSLEER. Between the trimmed V and J ends, which lost 5 bases and 5 bases, there was a span of 15 bases. The CDR3 coding sequence is TGCGCCAGCAGCTCTTCCGGGACGGCGAATGAAAAACTGTTTTTT. Protein sequence: CASSSSGTANEKLFF.

The sample holds many counts of this clonotype. The chain combines TRBV20-1 with TRBJ2-7, with TRBD1 matching 12 bases. V shed 4 bases and J 6 bases; nucleotides not matched to a gene: 4. CDR1 and CDR2 from the germline V gene are DFQATT and SNEGSKA (reference sequence). The CDR3 covers 13 residues. CDR3 region: CSATGTGGFEQYF. The CDR3 DNA follows: TGCAGTGCTACCGGGACAGGGGGCTTCGAGCAGTACTTC.

The chain links TRBV6-1 to TRBJ2-4; perhaps D is TRBD1 or TRBD2 (5 bases each). Germline-derived CDR1 and CDR2 are MNHNS and SASEGT. This CDR3 is 15 amino acids long. Trimming left V 5 bases short and J 0 bases short, with 11 bases between. CDR3 bases: TGTGCCAGCAGTCTCGACGGGACAGCCAAAAACATTCAGTACTTC. It is translated as CASSLDGTAKNIQYF.

This clonotype occurred a few times. The chain joins TRBV18 to TRBJ2-1, with TRBD2 matching over 8 bases. The V and J ends lost 4 bases and 5 bases, in that order; junction bases with no gene match: 4. The CDR3 sequence is 14 residues long. Germline assignment: CDR1 KGHSH and CDR2 LQKENI. The CDR3 DNA is TGTGCCAGCTCACAGAGCGGGGGAAACAATGAGCAGTTCTTC. It yields the protein CASSQSGGNNEQFF.

V and J are TRBV19 and TRBJ1-1, with D unresolved. CDR3 size: 13 residues. Trimming stripped 8 bases from V and 2 bases from J, with 12 bases between. Per the germline V gene, CDR1 is LNHDA and CDR2 is SQIVND (reference sequence). The CDR3 loop reads CASCYLGNTEAFF. CDR3 coding DNA: TGTGCCAGTTGTTATCTGGGAAACACTGAAGCTTTCTTT.

The J gene is TRBJ2-2, the V gene TRBV29-1; D gene unclear. The germline V gene encodes CDR1 SQVTM and CDR2 ANQGSEA. Trimming cost V 3 bases and J 0 bases, with 5 bases left between them. CDR3 length equals 13 residues. DNA of the CDR3: TGCAGCGTTGACCCTGCGAACACCGGGGAGCTGTTTTTT. As protein: CSVDPANTGELFF.

The rearrangement uses TRBV30 and TRBJ1-2; tentatively, D is TRBD1 (5 bases). Trimming shortened V by 5 bases and J by 0 bases, and 13 bases separated the two germline ends. From germline, CDR1 is GTSNPN and CDR2 SVGIG (reference sequence). The CDR3 sequence is 14 residues long. For the CDR3, the DNA is TGTGCCTGGTCGGGGACCCTACCTAACTATGGCTACACCTTC. This codes for CAWSGTLPNYGYTF.

The chain is built from TRBV2 and TRBJ2-2, with 10 bases fitting TRBD2. In germline, CDR1 is SNHLY, CDR2 FYNNEI. The CDR3 extends over 16 amino acids. Germline trimming cut 6 bases from V and 7 bases from J; bases unmatched to any gene: 11. The CDR3: CASSHLAGASSGELFF. CDR3 bases: TGTGCCAGCAGCCACCTAGCGGGAGCGAGCAGCGGGGAGCTGTTTTTT.

The rearrangement joins TRBV19 to TRBJ2-7; D might be TRBD1 or TRBD2, each matching 5 bases. This CDR3 region has 16 residues. The V and J ends lost 3 bases and 6 bases respectively, with 21 bases between them. Germline V gene lookup returns CDR1 LNHDA and CDR2 SQIVND (reference sequence). The CDR3 DNA reads TGTGCCAGTAGTATCGAGGGGTCGCGGTCCCCTGGCGAGCAGTACTTC. It encodes CASSIEGSRSPGEQYF.

This clonotype has more than one count but fewer than ten. V is TRBV20-1 and J is TRBJ2-4; D tentatively fits TRBD1 or TRBD2 (5 bases each). Germline V CDR1 and CDR2: DFQATT, SNEGSKA (reference sequence). This CDR3 spans 14 amino acids. Trimming removed 5 bases at V and 7 bases at J, with 18 bases between. The CDR3 here is CSAELGPSGNIQYF. CDR3 in DNA: TGCAGTGCTGAACTGGGACCCTCTGGGAACATTCAGTACTTC.

In this sample, this clonotype turned up a few times. This chain connects TRBV20-1 to TRBJ2-7, with D hard to call. The CDR3 loop spans 12 amino acids. Trimming shortened V by 3 bases and J by 2 bases, and 8 bases separated the two germline ends. Germline values: CDR1 DFQATT, CDR2 SNEGSKA (reference sequence). The CDR3 spells CSASDRTYEQYF. The CDR3 coding sequence is TGCAGTGCTAGTGACCGAACCTACGAGCAGTACTTC.

The chain recombines TRBV5-1 with TRBJ2-3; 8 bases fit TRBD2. The V gene's germline CDR1 is SGHRS and CDR2 YFSETQ. This CDR3 is built from 14 residues. Trimming took 5 bases from V and 1 from J; bases not matched to a gene: 3. CDR3 loop: CASRLAAGTDTQYF. The DNA of the CDR3 is TGCGCCAGCAGACTAGCGGCCGGCACAGATACGCAGTATTTT.

This clonotype was found many times. The V and J genes are TRBV6-2 or TRBV6-3 and TRBJ2-5, with a tentative D call TRBD2 (5 bases). The germline V gene encodes CDR1 MNHEY and CDR2 SVGEGT. The CDR3 spans 15 residues. V lost 2 bases and J 5 bases, leaving 15 bases between the germline ends. The CDR3 DNA follows: TGTGCCAGCAGTTACACCGACACCCCGGGGGAGACCCAGTACTTC. Translated: CASSYTDTPGETQYF.

There are many counts of this clonotype. The chain has TRBV28 and TRBJ2-7; tentative D call: TRBD2 (5 bases). The CDR3 has 15 residues. V was cut by 6 bases and J by 11 bases, with 26 bases left in between. CDR1 MDHEN and CDR2 SYDVKM come from the germline V gene. Here the CDR3 reads CASSPTPGGKVGKYF. The CDR3, as DNA: TGTGCCAGCAGCCCCACCCCCGGAGGAAAGGTTGGAAAGTACTTC.

The chain is built from TRBV19 and TRBJ2-1; no definite D call. This CDR3 comprises 14 residues. Trimming cost V 5 bases and J 4 bases, with 12 bases left between them. Germline-derived CDR1 and CDR2 are LNHDA and SQIVND (reference sequence). The CDR3 DNA follows: TGTGCCAGTAGTCACCCTGGTGATTACAATGAGCAGTTCTTC. This gives the protein CASSHPGDYNEQFF.

This clonotype was found a few times. The chain employs TRBV5-8 and TRBJ1-3; D gene uncertain. V dropped 0 bases and J dropped 3 bases, with 4 bases sitting between them. CDR3 length: 13 amino acids. The germline V gene encodes CDR1 SGHTS and CDR2 YDEGEE. CDR3 protein: CASSLDNGNTIYF. The CDR3 DNA is TGTGCCAGCAGCTTGGACAATGGAAACACCATATATTTT.

This clonotype was detected ten times or more. The genes are TRBV28 and TRBJ1-2; 7 nucleotides align to TRBD1. V lost 6 bases to trimming and J lost 6 bases; unmatched junction nucleotides: 10. The V gene's germline CDR1 is MDHEN and CDR2 SYDVKM. This CDR3 contains 14 residues. The CDR3, as DNA: TGTGCCAGCAGGGTCTCAGGGGGACGGGATGGCTACACCTTC. The encoded protein is CASRVSGGRDGYTF.

The chain uses TRBV7-9 and TRBJ2-5, with TRBD1 identical over 9 bases. Germline V lookup: CDR1 SEHNR, CDR2 FQNEAQ (reference sequence). The V and J ends lost 6 bases and 4 bases, in that order; junction bases with no gene match: 9. This CDR3 is built from 15 residues. Here the CDR3 reads CASSSGQGVRETQYF. The CDR3 region has the DNA TGTGCCAGCAGTTCGGGACAGGGTGTTCGAGAGACCCAGTACTTC.

This clonotype was observed at least ten times. J is TRBJ1-5 and V is TRBV24-1; 9 positions agree with TRBD1. Germline V lookup: CDR1 KGHDR, CDR2 SFDVKD. The J segment lost 0 bases and the V segment lost 1 base, leaving 12 bases of the junction unmatched. The CDR3 runs to 20 residues. CDR3 DNA sequence: TGTGCCACCAGTGATTTCTTGGGAGACAGGGGGATAATTAGCAATCAGCCCCAGCATTTT. The encoded protein is CATSDFLGDRGIISNQPQHF.